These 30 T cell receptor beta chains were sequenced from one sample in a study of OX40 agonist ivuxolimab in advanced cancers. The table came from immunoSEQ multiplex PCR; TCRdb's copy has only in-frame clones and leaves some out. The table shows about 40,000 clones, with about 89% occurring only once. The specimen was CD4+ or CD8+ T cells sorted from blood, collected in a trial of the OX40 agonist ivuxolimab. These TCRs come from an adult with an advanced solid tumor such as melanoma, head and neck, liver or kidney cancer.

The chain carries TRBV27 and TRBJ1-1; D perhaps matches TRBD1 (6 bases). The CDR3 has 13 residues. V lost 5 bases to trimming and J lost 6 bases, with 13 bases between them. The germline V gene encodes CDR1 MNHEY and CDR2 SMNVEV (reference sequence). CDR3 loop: CASSLQGSPEAFF. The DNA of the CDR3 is TGTGCCAGCAGTCTCCAGGGGTCCCCTGAAGCTTTCTTT.

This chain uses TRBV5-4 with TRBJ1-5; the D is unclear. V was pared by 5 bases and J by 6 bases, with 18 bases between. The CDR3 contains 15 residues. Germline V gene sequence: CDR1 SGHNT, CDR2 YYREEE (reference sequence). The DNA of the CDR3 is TGTGCCAGCAGAGAGTCGGTCCACCTCGGTCAGCCCCAGCATTTT. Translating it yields CASRESVHLGQPQHF.

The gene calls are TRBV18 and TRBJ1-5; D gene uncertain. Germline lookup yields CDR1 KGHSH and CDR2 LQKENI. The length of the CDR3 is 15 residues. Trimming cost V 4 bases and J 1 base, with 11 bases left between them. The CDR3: CASSLRSASNQPQHF. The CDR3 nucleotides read TGTGCCAGCTCACTCCGTAGCGCGAGCAATCAGCCCCAGCATTTT. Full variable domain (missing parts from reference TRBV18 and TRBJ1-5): NAGVMQNPRHLVRRRGQEARLRCSPMKGHSHVYWYRQLPEEGLKFMVYLQKENIIDESGMPKERFSAEFPKEGPSILRIQQVVRGDSAAYFCASSLRSASNQPQHFGDGTRLSIL.

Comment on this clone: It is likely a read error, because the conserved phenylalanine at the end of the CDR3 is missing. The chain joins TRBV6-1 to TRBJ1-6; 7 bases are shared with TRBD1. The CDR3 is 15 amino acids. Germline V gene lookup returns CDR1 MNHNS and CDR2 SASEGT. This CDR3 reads CAGSEGGTVRSPLHL. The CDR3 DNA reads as TGTGCCGGCAGTGAAGGGGGGACAGTTCGTTCACCCCTCCACCTT.

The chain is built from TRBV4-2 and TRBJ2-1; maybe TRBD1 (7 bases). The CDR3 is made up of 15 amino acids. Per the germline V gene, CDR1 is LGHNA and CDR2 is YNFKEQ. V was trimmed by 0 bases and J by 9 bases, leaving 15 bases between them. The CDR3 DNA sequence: TGTGCCAGCAGCCAAGATACCGGTCAGGGGGGTGAGCAGTTCTTC. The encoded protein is CASSQDTGQGGEQFF.

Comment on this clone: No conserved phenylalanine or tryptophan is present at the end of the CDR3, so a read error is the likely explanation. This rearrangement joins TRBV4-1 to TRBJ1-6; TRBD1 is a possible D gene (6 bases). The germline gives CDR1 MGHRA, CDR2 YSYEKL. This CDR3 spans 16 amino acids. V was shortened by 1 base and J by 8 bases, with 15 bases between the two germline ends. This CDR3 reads CASSQAGAVDHSPLHL. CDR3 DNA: TGCGCCAGCAGCCAAGCGGGGGCAGTCGACCATTCACCCCTCCACCTT.

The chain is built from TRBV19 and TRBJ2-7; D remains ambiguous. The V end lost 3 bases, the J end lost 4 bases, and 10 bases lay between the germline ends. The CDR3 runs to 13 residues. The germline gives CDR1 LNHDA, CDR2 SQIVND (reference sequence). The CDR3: CASSIPGPYEQYF. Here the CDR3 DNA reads TGTGCCAGTAGTATTCCAGGACCGTACGAGCAGTACTTC. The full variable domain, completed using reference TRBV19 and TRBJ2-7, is DGGITQSPKYLFRKEGQNVTLSCEQNLNHDAMYWYRQDPGQGLRLIYYSQIVNDFQKGDIAEGYSVSREKKESFPLTVTSAQKNPTAFYLCASSIPGPYEQYFGPGTRLTVT.

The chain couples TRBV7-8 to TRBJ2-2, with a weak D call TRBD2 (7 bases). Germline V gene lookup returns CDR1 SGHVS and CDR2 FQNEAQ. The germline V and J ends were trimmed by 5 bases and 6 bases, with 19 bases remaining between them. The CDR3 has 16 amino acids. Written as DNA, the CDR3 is TGTGCCAGCAGCCGTTCGTGGGGGGGCCGCGCCGGGGAGCTGTTTTTT. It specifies CASSRSWGGRAGELFF. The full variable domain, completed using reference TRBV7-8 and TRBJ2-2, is GAGVSQSPRYKVAKRGQDVALRCDPISGHVSLFWYQQALGQGPEFLTYFQNEAQLDKSGLPSDRFFAERPEGSVSTLKIQRTQQEDSAVYLCASSRSWGGRAGELFFGEGSRLTVL.

The CDR3 region has the DNA TGCGCCAGCAGCTTACGGGGGGTTAGCACAGATACGCAGTATTTT. This encodes CASSLRGVSTDTQYF. V usage is TRBV5-1 and J usage is TRBJ2-3; 7 bases agree with TRBD2. Germline CDR1 reads SGHRS; CDR2 reads YFSETQ. The CDR3 spans 15 residues. J gave up 0 bases and V 2 bases, and 3 bases lay outside the gene matches.

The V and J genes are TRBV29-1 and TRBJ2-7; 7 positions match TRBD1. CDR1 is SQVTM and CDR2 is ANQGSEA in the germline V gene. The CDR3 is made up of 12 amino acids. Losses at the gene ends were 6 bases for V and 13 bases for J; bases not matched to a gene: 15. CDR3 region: CSVGAGKGQIYF. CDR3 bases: TGCAGCGTGGGAGCTGGAAAGGGACAGATTTACTTC.

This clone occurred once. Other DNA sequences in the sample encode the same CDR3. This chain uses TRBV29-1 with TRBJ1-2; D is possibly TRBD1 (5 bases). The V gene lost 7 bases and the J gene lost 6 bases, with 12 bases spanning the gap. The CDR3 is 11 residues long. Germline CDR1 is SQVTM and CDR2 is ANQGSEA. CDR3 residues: CSAGGSNGYTF. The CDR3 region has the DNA TGCAGCGCGGGGGGTTCAAATGGCTACACCTTC.

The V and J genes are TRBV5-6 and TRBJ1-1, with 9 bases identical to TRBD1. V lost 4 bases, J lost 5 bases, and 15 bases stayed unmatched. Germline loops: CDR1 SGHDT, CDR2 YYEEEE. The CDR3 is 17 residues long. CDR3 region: CASSTIQGARSRTEAFF. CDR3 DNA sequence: TGTGCCAGCAGCACGATACAGGGGGCCAGATCGAGGACTGAAGCTTTCTTT.

CDR3 bases: TGCGCCAGCACCCCCTGGGGGCAGTCCTACGAGCAGTACTTC. Protein: CASTPWGQSYEQYF. This sequence joins TRBV5-1 and TRBJ2-7; weak D call: TRBD1 (6 bases). Germline CDR1 is SGHRS and CDR2 is YFSETQ. The V end was cut by 6 bases, the J end by 1 base, with 14 bases between. The CDR3 covers 14 residues.

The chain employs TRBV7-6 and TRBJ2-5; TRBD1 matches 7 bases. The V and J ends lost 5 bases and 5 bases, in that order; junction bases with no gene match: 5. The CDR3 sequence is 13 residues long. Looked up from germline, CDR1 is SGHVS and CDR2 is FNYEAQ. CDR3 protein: CASSQDRAETQYF. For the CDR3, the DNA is TGTGCCAGCAGCCAAGACAGGGCTGAGACCCAGTACTTC.

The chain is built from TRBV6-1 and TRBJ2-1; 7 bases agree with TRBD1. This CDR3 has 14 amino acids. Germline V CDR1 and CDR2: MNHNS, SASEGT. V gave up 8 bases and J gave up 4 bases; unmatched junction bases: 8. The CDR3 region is CASDPGTVYNEQFF. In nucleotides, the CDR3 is TGTGCCAGCGATCCCGGGACAGTGTACAATGAGCAGTTCTTC.

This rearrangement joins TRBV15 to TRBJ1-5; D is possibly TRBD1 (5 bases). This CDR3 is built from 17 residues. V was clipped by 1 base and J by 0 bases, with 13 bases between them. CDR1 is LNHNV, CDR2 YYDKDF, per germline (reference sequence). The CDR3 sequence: CATSRGEGYSSNQPQHF. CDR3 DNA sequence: TGTGCCACCAGCAGAGGGGAGGGGTACTCTAGCAATCAGCCCCAGCATTTT.

Written as DNA, the CDR3 is TGTGCCAGCATCCCCCACAGGCTCACCGGGGAGCTGTTTTTT. Translation: CASIPHRLTGELFF. The chain joins TRBV6-1 to TRBJ2-2; D is perhaps TRBD1 (5 bases). The CDR3 consists of 14 residues. Trimming shortened V by 7 bases and J by 4 bases, and 13 bases separated the two germline ends. Germline V CDR1 and CDR2: MNHNS, SASEGT.

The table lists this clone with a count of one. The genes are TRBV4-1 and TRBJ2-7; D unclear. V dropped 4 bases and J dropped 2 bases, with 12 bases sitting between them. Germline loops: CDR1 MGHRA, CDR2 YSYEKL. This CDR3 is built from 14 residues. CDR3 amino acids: CASSLDTSTYEQYF. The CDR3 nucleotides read TGCGCCAGCAGCCTCGATACGTCCACCTACGAGCAGTACTTC.

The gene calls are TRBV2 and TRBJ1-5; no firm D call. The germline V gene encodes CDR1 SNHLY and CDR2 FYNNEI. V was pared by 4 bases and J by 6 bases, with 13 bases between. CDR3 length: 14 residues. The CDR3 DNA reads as TGTGCCAGCAGTGCGGAGGAAAGAACTCAGCCCCAGCATTTT. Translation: CASSAEERTQPQHF.

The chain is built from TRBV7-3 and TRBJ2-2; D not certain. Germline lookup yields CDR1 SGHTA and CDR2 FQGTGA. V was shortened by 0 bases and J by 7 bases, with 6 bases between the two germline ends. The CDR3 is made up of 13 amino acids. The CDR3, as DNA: TGTGCCAGCAGCTTAACGGGTGACGGGGAGCTGTTTTTT. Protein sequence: CASSLTGDGELFF. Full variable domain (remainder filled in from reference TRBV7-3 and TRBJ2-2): GAGVSQTPSNKVTEKGKYVELRCDPISGHTALYWYRQSLGQGPEFLIYFQGTGAADDSGLPNDRFFAVRPEGSVSTLKIQRTERGDSAVYLCASSLTGDGELFFGEGSRLTVL.

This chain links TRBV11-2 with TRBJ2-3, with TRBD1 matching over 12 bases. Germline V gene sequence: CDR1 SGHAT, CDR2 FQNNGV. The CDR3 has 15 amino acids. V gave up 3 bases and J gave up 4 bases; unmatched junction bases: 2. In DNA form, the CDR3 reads TGTGCCAGCAGCTTGGGACAGGGGGCCCCAGATACGCAGTATTTT. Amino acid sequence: CASSLGQGAPDTQYF.

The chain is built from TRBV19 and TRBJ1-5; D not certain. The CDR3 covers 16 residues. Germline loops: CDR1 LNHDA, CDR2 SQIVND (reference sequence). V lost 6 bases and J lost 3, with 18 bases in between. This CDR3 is CASSPFDDGFNQPQHF. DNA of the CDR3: TGTGCCAGTAGCCCTTTTGATGACGGATTCAATCAGCCCCAGCATTTT.

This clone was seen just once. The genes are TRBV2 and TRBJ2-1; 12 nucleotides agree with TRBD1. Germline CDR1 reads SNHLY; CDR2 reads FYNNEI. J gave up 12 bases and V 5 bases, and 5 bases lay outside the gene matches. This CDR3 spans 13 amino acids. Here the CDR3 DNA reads TGTGCCAGCAGTACGGGACAGGGGGCCCGGCAGTTCTTC. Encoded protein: CASSTGQGARQFF.

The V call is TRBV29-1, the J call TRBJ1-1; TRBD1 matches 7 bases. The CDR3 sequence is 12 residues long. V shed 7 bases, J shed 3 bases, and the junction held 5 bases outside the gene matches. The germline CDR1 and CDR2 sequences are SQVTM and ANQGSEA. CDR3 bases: TGCAGCGCCCGACAGGGCGACACTGAAGCTTTCTTT. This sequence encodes CSARQGDTEAFF. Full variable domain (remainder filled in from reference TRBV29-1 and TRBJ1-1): SAVISQKPSRDICQRGTSLTIQCQVDSQVTMMFWYRQQPGQSLTLIATANQGSEATYESGFVIDKFPISRPNLTFSTLTVSNMSPEDSSIYLCSARQGDTEAFFGQGTRLTVV.

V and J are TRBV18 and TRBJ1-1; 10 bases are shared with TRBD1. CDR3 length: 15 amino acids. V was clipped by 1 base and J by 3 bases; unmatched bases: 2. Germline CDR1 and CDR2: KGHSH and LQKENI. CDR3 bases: TGTGCCAGCTCACCACGGACAGGGGGAGACACTGAAGCTTTCTTT. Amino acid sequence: CASSPRTGGDTEAFF.

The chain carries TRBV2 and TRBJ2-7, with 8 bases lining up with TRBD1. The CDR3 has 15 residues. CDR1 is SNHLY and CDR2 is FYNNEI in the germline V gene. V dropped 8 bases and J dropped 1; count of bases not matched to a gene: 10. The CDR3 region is CASGGQAHSSYEQYF. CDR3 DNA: TGTGCCAGCGGGGGACAGGCCCATTCTTCCTACGAGCAGTACTTC.

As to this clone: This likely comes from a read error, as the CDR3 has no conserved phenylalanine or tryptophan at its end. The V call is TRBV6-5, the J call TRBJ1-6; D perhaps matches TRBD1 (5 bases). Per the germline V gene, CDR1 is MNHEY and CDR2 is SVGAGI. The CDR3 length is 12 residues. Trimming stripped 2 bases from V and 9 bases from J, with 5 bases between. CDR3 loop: CASSYGGSPLHL. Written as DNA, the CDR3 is TGTGCCAGCAGTTACGGGGGTTCACCCCTCCACCTT.

The CDR3 region is CASSPRGDSGYTF. CDR3 nucleotide sequence: TGTGCCAGCAGTCCCAGGGGTGATTCAGGCTACACCTTC. The chain carries TRBV27 and TRBJ1-2, with TRBD1 as a possible D gene (6 bases). Trimming removed 5 bases from V and 8 bases from J, with 15 bases in between. The CDR3 spans 13 residues. CDR1 is MNHEY and CDR2 is SMNVEV in the germline V gene (reference sequence).

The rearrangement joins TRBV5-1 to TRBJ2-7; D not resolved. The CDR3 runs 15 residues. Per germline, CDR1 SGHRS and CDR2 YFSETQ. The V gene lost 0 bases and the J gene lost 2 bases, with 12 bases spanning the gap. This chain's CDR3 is CASSLGAGDTYEQYF. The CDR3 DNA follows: TGCGCCAGCAGCTTGGGGGCAGGAGATACCTACGAGCAGTACTTC.

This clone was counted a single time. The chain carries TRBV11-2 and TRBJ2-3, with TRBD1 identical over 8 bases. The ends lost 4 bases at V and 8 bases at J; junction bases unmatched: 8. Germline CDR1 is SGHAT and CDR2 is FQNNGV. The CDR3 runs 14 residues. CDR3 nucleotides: TGTGCCAGCAGCTCAGTAGGACAGGGAGGTACGCAGTATTTT. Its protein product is CASSSVGQGGTQYF.